This TCR beta chain is drawn from a study of cytomegalovirus exposure and HLA in healthy donors. Study-level information: The 550 to 800 first-cohort repertoires and the 110 or so validation repertoires shared the same platform, a later analysis reported. Study results and caveats: Most TCR sequences proved rare, with some public TCRs found in many donors.

Points on this clone: As yet, its antigen is unknown.

Trimming left V 0 bases short and J 3 bases short, with 8 bases between. The CDR3 runs 14 residues. Germline-derived CDR1 and CDR2 are GTSNPN and SVGIG (reference sequence). Data came from immunoSEQ multiplex PCR; TCRdb stores just in-frame clones and leaves some out. This table holds about 160,000 clones, 65% to 90% found once. The donors were part of the roughly 120-subject validation cohort, which stood apart from the roughly 680-subject first cohort. The genes are TRBV30 and TRBJ1-4; D not certain. Sequenced: PBMCs. This sequence originates from a woman aged 18 to 35 in good health and CMV-seronegative. CDR3 coding DNA: TGTGCCTGGAGTGTCGGGGTGCCTAATGAAAAACTGTTTTTT. Its translation is CAWSVGVPNEKLFF.